These 24 T cell receptor beta chains share one sample of origin, sequenced in a study of shared clonotypes between healthy human individuals. Clones were sequenced by immunoSEQ multiplex PCR, and TCRdb holds only the in-frame ones, with some missing. Of approximately 500,000 clones in the sample, 60% to 80% are singletons; the top ten hold 12%. The sequenced sample consisted of PBMCs. All receptors derive from a woman aged 40 to 55 in good health. Some clones in this sample may be carry-over from other donors' samples.

The rearrangement joins TRBV5-4 to TRBJ2-5; 9 nucleotides line up with TRBD2. V gave up 4 bases and J gave up 2 bases; unmatched junction bases: 6. This CDR3 has 15 residues. The germline V gene has CDR1 SGHNT and CDR2 YYREEE (reference sequence). CDR3 DNA: TGTGCCAGCAGCGAAAAGGCGGGAGGGCAAGAGACCCAGTACTTC. Protein sequence: CASSEKAGGQETQYF.

This rearrangement joins TRBV29-1 to TRBJ2-6, with TRBD1 as a possible D gene (5 bases). Germline V gives CDR1 SQVTM, CDR2 ANQGSEA. V was trimmed by 3 bases and J by 2 bases, leaving 11 bases between them. This CDR3 spans 15 amino acids. CDR3 in amino acids: CSVDTGNPGANVLTF. The CDR3, as DNA: TGCAGCGTTGATACAGGTAACCCTGGGGCCAACGTCCTGACTTTC.

The V call is TRBV5-4, the J call TRBJ1-1, with a tentative D call TRBD1 (6 bases). Germline lookup yields CDR1 SGHNT and CDR2 YYREEE (reference sequence). Trimming removed 1 base from V and 1 base from J, with 11 bases in between. This CDR3 comprises 15 residues. CDR3 protein: CASSLLDRRNTEAFF. CDR3 bases: TGTGCCAGCAGCTTGTTAGACAGGAGGAACACTGAAGCTTTCTTT.

DNA of the CDR3: TGCGCCAGCAGCCAAGTTCGGGGGTATGGCTACACCTTC. Translating it yields CASSQVRGYGYTF. The chain has TRBV4-1 and TRBJ1-2, with D perhaps matching TRBD1 (5 bases). The length of the CDR3 is 13 residues. CDR1 is MGHRA, CDR2 YSYEKL, per germline. Deletions cut 1 base from V and 5 bases from J, with 8 bases between.

The chain has TRBV2 and TRBJ1-5; possible D gene TRBD1, 5 bases. This CDR3 comprises 14 residues. The germline CDR1 and CDR2 sequences are SNHLY and FYNNEI. Trimming cost V 4 bases and J 11 bases, with 18 bases left between them. The CDR3: CASSGGRTTIAQHF. DNA for the CDR3: TGTGCCAGCAGTGGGGGCAGGACCACGATTGCCCAGCATTTT.

The J gene is TRBJ1-4, the V gene TRBV7-9, with TRBD1 matching over 10 bases. The CDR3 covers 14 residues. CDR1 SEHNR and CDR2 FQNEAQ come from the germline V gene (reference sequence). The junction had 1 base not matched to a gene; V was cut back by 1 base and J by 8 bases. The CDR3 loop reads CASSLGTGGEKLFF. The CDR3, as DNA: TGTGCCAGCAGCTTAGGGACAGGGGGAGAAAAACTGTTTTTT.

V gene TRBV19 combines with J gene TRBJ2-1; the match to TRBD2 covers 9 bases. This CDR3 comprises 15 residues. J was trimmed by 8 bases and V by 3 bases; bases with no gene match: 8. CDR1 LNHDA and CDR2 SQIVND come from the germline V gene (reference sequence). CDR3 region: CASSISGLAYHEQFF. Here the CDR3 DNA reads TGTGCCAGTAGTATCAGCGGACTAGCGTACCATGAGCAGTTCTTC.

The chain couples TRBV28 to TRBJ1-4; D is unclear. V lost 4 bases to trimming and J lost 6 bases, with 24 bases between them. CDR3 length: 18 residues. Germline lookup yields CDR1 MDHEN and CDR2 SYDVKM. This CDR3 reads CASSSLTARRRYDEKLFF. As DNA, the CDR3 is TGTGCCAGCAGTTCCCTTACAGCAAGGCGTAGGTACGATGAAAAACTGTTTTTT.

In its sample, this clone was seen once. CDR3 in amino acids: CASSLSSGFTYEQYF. The CDR3 DNA sequence: TGTGCCAGCAGCTTGTCGTCGGGGTTCACCTACGAGCAGTACTTC. The chain combines TRBV5-8 with TRBJ2-7; perhaps TRBD2 as D (5 bases). Trimming shortened V by 1 base and J by 2 bases, and 13 bases separated the two germline ends. The CDR3 is 15 amino acids. Germline loops: CDR1 SGHTS, CDR2 YDEGEE. The full variable domain, its missing parts supplied by reference TRBV5-8 and TRBJ2-7, is EAGVTQSPTHLIKTRGQQATLRCSPISGHTSVYWYQQALGLGLQFLLWYDEGEERNRGNFPPRFSGRQFPNYSSELNVNALELEDSALYLCASSLSSGFTYEQYFGPGTRLTVT.

The chain uses TRBV7-8 and TRBJ1-1; D call uncertain. Trimming removed 1 base at V and 1 base at J, with 7 bases between. CDR1 and CDR2 (germline): SGHVS, FQNEAQ. The CDR3 length is 14 residues. The CDR3 loop reads CASSLGPRNTEAFF. The CDR3 DNA reads TGTGCCAGCAGCTTAGGGCCAAGGAACACTGAAGCTTTCTTT.

V gene TRBV27 combines with J gene TRBJ1-5; D unclear. Trimming took 3 bases from V and 0 from J, leaving 6 bases between them. This CDR3 comprises 14 residues. The V gene's germline CDR1 is MNHEY and CDR2 SMNVEV (reference sequence). CDR3 in amino acids: CASSFSYSNQPQHF. The CDR3 nucleotides are TGTGCCAGCAGTTTTTCCTATAGCAATCAGCCCCAGCATTTT.

The chain couples TRBV6-5 to TRBJ1-5; D is perhaps TRBD1 (5 bases). CDR3 length: 13 residues. The germline V gene has CDR1 MNHEY and CDR2 SVGAGI. V was shortened by 7 bases and J by 3 bases, with 10 bases between the two germline ends. The CDR3 region is CASTGDINQPQHF. The CDR3, as DNA: TGTGCCAGCACGGGGGATATCAATCAGCCCCAGCATTTT.

The V gene is TRBV30, the J gene TRBJ2-1; D perhaps matches TRBD1 (5 bases). V lost 1 base, J lost 4 bases, and 11 bases lay in between. CDR3 length: 14 residues. Germline lookup yields CDR1 GTSNPN and CDR2 SVGIG (reference sequence). CDR3 region: CAWSADNRYNEQFF. For the CDR3, the DNA is TGTGCCTGGAGTGCGGACAACAGATACAATGAGCAGTTCTTC.

The chain uses TRBV4-1 and TRBJ2-3, with D possibly called TRBD1 or TRBD2 (6 bases each). The ends were cut back, 3 bases at V and 3 bases at J, with 19 bases in the middle. The length of the CDR3 is 17 residues. The germline V gene encodes CDR1 MGHRA and CDR2 YSYEKL. The CDR3 sequence: CASSQTPGGGNTDTQYF. CDR3 sequence (DNA): TGCGCCAGCAGCCAGACCCCCGGGGGCGGTAATACAGATACGCAGTATTTT.

This chain uses TRBV6-4 with TRBJ2-1; 7 positions agree with TRBD2. The ends lost 5 bases at V and 6 bases at J; junction bases unmatched: 4. The germline V gene has CDR1 MRHNA and CDR2 SNTAGT. The CDR3 consists of 13 residues. CDR3 loop: CASSPGEGNEQFF. The CDR3 DNA reads TGTGCCAGCAGTCCCGGGGAGGGCAATGAGCAGTTCTTC.

The chain couples TRBV12-2 to TRBJ2-3; the DNA was not used to check the table's D call, TRBD1. TRBV12-2 is termed a pseudogene. The CDR3 is 14 amino acids. The CDR3 loop reads CASRLVMATDTQYF. The CDR3 DNA reads as TGTGCAAGTCGCTTAGTCATGGCCACAGATACGCAGTATTTT.

This clone was recorded only once. CDR3 protein: CASSTASSGGYNEQFF. The CDR3 DNA reads TGTGCCAGTAGTACTGCGTCTAGCGGGGGATACAATGAGCAGTTCTTC. This chain links TRBV19 with TRBJ2-1, with 10 bases aligning to TRBD2. The CDR3 loop spans 16 amino acids. Germline V gene data show CDR1 as LNHDA and CDR2 as SQIVND (reference sequence). V was pared by 4 bases and J by 4 bases, with 7 bases of the junction left unmatched.

V gene TRBV30 combines with J gene TRBJ1-1; the D is unclear. CDR3 length: 12 residues. The germline V gene has CDR1 GTSNPN and CDR2 SVGIG (reference sequence). Trimming shortened V by 2 bases and J by 1 base, and 5 bases separated the two germline ends. The CDR3 DNA follows: TGTGCCTGGAGTTGGGGGAACACTGAAGCTTTCTTT. Translated, it gives CAWSWGNTEAFF.

This clone was counted only a few times. This chain connects TRBV11-2 to TRBJ1-1; D unclear. Trimming took off 5 bases at V and 1 base at J, with 14 bases between the two ends. CDR1 and CDR2 from the germline V gene are SGHAT and FQNNGV. This CDR3 is built from 15 residues. CDR3 loop: CASSRSLGRNTEAFF. The CDR3 DNA sequence: TGTGCCAGCAGCCGCAGTCTAGGTCGGAACACTGAAGCTTTCTTT.

The chain combines TRBV28 with TRBJ2-7; D tentatively fits TRBD1 or TRBD2 (6 bases each). V was trimmed by 6 bases and J by 0 bases, leaving 12 bases between them. Germline assignment: CDR1 MDHEN and CDR2 SYDVKM. This CDR3 comprises 14 residues. The CDR3 spells CASRGGGTSYEQYF. In DNA form, the CDR3 reads TGTGCCAGCAGGGGGGGCGGAACCTCCTACGAGCAGTACTTC.

V and J are TRBV19 and TRBJ2-2; either TRBD1 or TRBD2 may fit D (5 bases each). Per the germline V gene, CDR1 is LNHDA and CDR2 is SQIVND (reference sequence). Trimming removed 7 bases at V and 4 bases at J, with 10 bases between. This CDR3 spans 13 amino acids. CDR3 sequence reads: CASTGAGTGELFF. The CDR3 nucleotides read TGTGCCAGTACTGGGGCGGGCACCGGGGAGCTGTTTTTT.

This clone was observed a handful of times. This chain uses TRBV18 with TRBJ1-1, with D uncertain. Germline V gene lookup returns CDR1 KGHSH and CDR2 LQKENI. The V end was cut by 3 bases, the J end by 10 bases, with 15 bases between. This CDR3 is built from 13 residues. CDR3 nucleotide sequence: TGTGCCAGCTCACCCGGACGCCAGGAGGGAGCTTTCTTT. It specifies CASSPGRQEGAFF.

The chain combines TRBV9 with TRBJ2-5; D is perhaps TRBD2 (5 bases). The germline gives CDR1 SGDLS, CDR2 YYNGEE. V was cut by 3 bases and J by 2 bases, with 17 bases left in between. This CDR3 has 16 amino acids. The CDR3 protein is CASSGGVGVGQETQYF. As DNA, the CDR3 is TGTGCCAGCAGCGGTGGGGTGGGAGTAGGGCAAGAGACCCAGTACTTC.

This chain uses TRBV19 with TRBJ2-3; 7 bases align to TRBD2. Germline CDR1 is LNHDA and CDR2 is SQIVND (reference sequence). The CDR3 is 16 residues long. Trimming cost V 8 bases and J 5 bases; bases outside gene matches: 16. The CDR3 DNA reads TGTGCCAGTGCAGCGCGGGGACTATGGGCGGTAGATACGCAGTATTTT. It translates to CASAARGLWAVDTQYF.